The clone carrying this T cell receptor beta chain has more than one count but fewer than ten. Its target is unknown. This sample was taken from a study of T cell repertoires in cytomegalovirus infection. Study in general: CMV infection and matching HLA type were both indicated by public TCR beta signatures.

The CDR3 contains 14 residues. V lost 5 bases, J lost 6 bases, and 16 bases lay in between. Germline lookup yields CDR1 SEHNR and CDR2 FQNEAQ (reference sequence). TCRdb ran MiXCR on the reads and lists one entry per CDR3 protein. The table has 570,000 or so distinct CDR3 sequences, approximately 40% seen once. Sequencing was performed on cultured PBMCs, taken from culture after CMV antigen stimulation. The source is a human donor in good health (CMV status not recorded). Some clones in this sample may be carry-over from other donors' samples. V gene TRBV7-9 combines with J gene TRBJ2-5, with TRBD2 as a possible D gene (6 bases). The CDR3 nucleotides are TGTGCCAGCAGCCATCTAGCGTTGGGAAAGACCCAGTACTTC. Its protein product is CASSHLALGKTQYF.